The source of this T cell receptor (beta chain) is a study of blood T cell repertoires in COVID-19. TCRdb keeps only in-frame clones here, not all; method: immunoSEQ multiplex PCR. The table has around 300,000 clones, roughly nine tenths seen once. The CDR3 extends over 13 amino acids. With 5 bases removed from V and 4 bases from J, the gap between germline ends came to 11 bases. Germline V gives CDR1 MNHEY, CDR2 SVGAGI. The sequenced sample was PBMCs or T cells enriched from blood (not recorded which). J is TRBJ1-2 and V is TRBV6-5; D might be TRBD1 (5 bases). The source of this sequence is a woman aged 18-29 years who had recovered from COVID-19. The CDR3 spells CASSRGGTYGYTF. Here the CDR3 DNA reads TGTGCCAGCAGTAGAGGCGGGACCTATGGCTACACCTTC.